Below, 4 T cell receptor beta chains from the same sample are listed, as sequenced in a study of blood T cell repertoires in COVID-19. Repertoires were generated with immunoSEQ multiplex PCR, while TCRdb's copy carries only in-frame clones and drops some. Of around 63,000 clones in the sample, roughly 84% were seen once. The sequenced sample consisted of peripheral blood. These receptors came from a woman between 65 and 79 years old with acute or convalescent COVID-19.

CDR3 sequence reads: CASSPGISGNTEAFF. The DNA for the CDR3 is TGTGCCAGCAGCCCGGGCATAAGCGGGAACACTGAAGCTTTCTTT. This rearrangement joins TRBV11-3 to TRBJ1-1, with D uncertain. V shed 5 bases and J shed 1 base, with 14 bases lying between them. The CDR3 has 15 amino acids. Germline V gene sequence: CDR1 SGHNT, CDR2 YENEEA.

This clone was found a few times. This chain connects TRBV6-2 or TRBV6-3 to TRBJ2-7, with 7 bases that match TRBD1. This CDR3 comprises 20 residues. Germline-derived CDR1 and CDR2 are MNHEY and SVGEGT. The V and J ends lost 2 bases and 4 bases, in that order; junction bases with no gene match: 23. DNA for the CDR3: TGTGCCAGCAGTTACGGGTTCGAACGGACAGGAATGAGAAACTGGTACGAGCAGTACTTC. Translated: CASSYGFERTGMRNWYEQYF.

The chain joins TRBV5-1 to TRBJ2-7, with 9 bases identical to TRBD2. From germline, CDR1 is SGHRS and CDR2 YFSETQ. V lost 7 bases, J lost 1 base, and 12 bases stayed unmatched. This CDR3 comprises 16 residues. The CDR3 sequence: CASSPLLSGGSYEQYF. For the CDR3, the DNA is TGCGCCAGCTCGCCCCTCTTAAGCGGGGGGTCCTACGAGCAGTACTTC. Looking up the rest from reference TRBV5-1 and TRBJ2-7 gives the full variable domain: KAGVTQTPRYLIKTRGQQVTLSCSPISGHRSVSWYQQTPGQGLQFLFEYFSETQRNKGNFPGRFSGRQFSNSRSEMNVSTLELGDSALYLCASSPLLSGGSYEQYFGPGTRLTVT.

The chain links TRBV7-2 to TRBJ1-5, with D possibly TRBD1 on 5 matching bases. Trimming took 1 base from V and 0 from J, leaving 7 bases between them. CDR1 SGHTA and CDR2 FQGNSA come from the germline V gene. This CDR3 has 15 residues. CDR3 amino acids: CASSLGTSSNQPQHF. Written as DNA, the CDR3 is TGTGCCAGCAGCTTAGGGACAAGTAGCAATCAGCCCCAGCATTTT.